The 21 T cell receptor beta chains below were found in one sample sequenced in a study of T cell responses to AZD1222 COVID-19 vaccine. The method was immunoSEQ multiplex PCR; TCRdb's version includes in-frame clones alone and lacks a portion of them. The table has about 24,000 clones, 86% seen once. Sample: peripheral blood, taken 28 days after the second AZD1222 dose. Receptors were obtained from an adult who received the AZD1222 COVID-19 vaccine.

V is TRBV5-4 and J is TRBJ1-3; TRBD1 might be the D (5 bases). V was cut by 3 bases and J by 0 bases, with 13 bases left in between. The CDR3 is 16 residues long. CDR1 and CDR2 (germline): SGHNT, YYREEE (reference sequence). This chain's CDR3 is CASSSGGDYSGNTIYF. The CDR3 DNA follows: TGTGCCAGCAGCTCGGGGGGGGACTACTCTGGAAACACCATATATTTT.

The rearrangement uses TRBV29-1 and TRBJ1-1, with D possibly being TRBD1 (5 bases). CDR3 size: 11 residues. Trimming took off 7 bases at V and 1 base at J, with 7 bases between the two ends. Germline-derived CDR1 and CDR2 are SQVTM and ANQGSEA. CDR3 in amino acids: CSARENTEAFF. For the CDR3, the DNA is TGCAGCGCCAGGGAGAACACTGAAGCTTTCTTT.

The chain uses TRBV28 and TRBJ1-1, with TRBD1 as a possible D gene (6 bases). CDR3 size: 13 residues. Trimming removed 6 bases at V and 2 bases at J, with 10 bases between. Germline assignment: CDR1 MDHEN and CDR2 SYDVKM. The CDR3 coding sequence is TGTGCCAGCAGGGGGACACCTAACACTGAAGCTTTCTTT. It yields the protein CASRGTPNTEAFF.

This sequence joins TRBV5-1 and TRBJ1-4; the match to TRBD1 covers 9 bases. V was pared by 4 bases and J by 7 bases, with 5 bases of the junction left unmatched. Germline assignment: CDR1 SGHRS and CDR2 YFSETQ. There are 14 residues in the CDR3. In DNA form, the CDR3 reads TGCGCCAGCAGCCCCGGGACAGGGAGTGAAAAACTGTTTTTT. Translation gives CASSPGTGSEKLFF.

The chain couples TRBV5-4 to TRBJ1-6, with no clear D. Trimming took 4 bases from V and 7 from J, leaving 12 bases between them. The germline gives CDR1 SGHNT, CDR2 YYREEE (reference sequence). The CDR3 extends over 14 amino acids. CDR3 residues: CASSQDAENSPLHF. DNA of the CDR3: TGTGCCAGCAGCCAAGACGCAGAGAATTCACCCCTCCACTTT.

V gene TRBV7-2 combines with J gene TRBJ2-7, with 9 bases lining up with TRBD1. V lost 3 bases, J lost 2 bases, and 5 bases stayed unmatched. CDR3 length: 15 residues. In germline, CDR1 is SGHTA, CDR2 FQGNSA. The CDR3: CASSFTGTGTYEQYF. In nucleotides, the CDR3 is TGTGCCAGCAGCTTTACCGGGACAGGGACCTACGAGCAGTACTTC.

The chain combines TRBV20-1 with TRBJ1-2, with D perhaps TRBD1 (5 bases). The germline CDR1 and CDR2 sequences are DFQATT and SNEGSKA (reference sequence). The CDR3 has 11 residues. Trimming took 5 bases from V and 4 from J, leaving 8 bases between them. CDR3 nucleotide sequence: TGCAGTGCTCAGGGAACCTATGGCTACACCTTC. This encodes CSAQGTYGYTF.

DNA for the CDR3: TGTGCCAGCAGCGGTCAGGGACAGACCCGCGGGGAGCTGTTTTTT. Encoded protein: CASSGQGQTRGELFF. The rearrangement uses TRBV7-9 and TRBJ2-2; 7 bases map to TRBD1. The CDR3 sequence is 15 residues long. Germline V CDR1 and CDR2: SEHNR, FQNEAQ (reference sequence). V dropped 5 bases and J dropped 7; count of bases not matched to a gene: 10.

V is TRBV30 and J is TRBJ2-1; possibly TRBD1 for D (5 bases). Per the germline V gene, CDR1 is GTSNPN and CDR2 is SVGIG (reference sequence). The CDR3 loop spans 14 amino acids. The V gene lost 8 bases and the J gene lost 0 bases, with 14 bases spanning the gap. CDR3 nucleotides: TGTGCCCATGGGGCCTCACACTCCTACAATGAGCAGTTCTTC. Translation gives CAHGASHSYNEQFF.

The chain couples TRBV3-1 (or the pseudogene TRBV3-2) to TRBJ2-1; possibly TRBD1 for D (6 bases). Germline V gene data show CDR1 as LGHDT and CDR2 as YNNKEL (reference sequence). The CDR3 runs to 15 residues. With 3 bases removed from V and 6 bases from J, the gap between germline ends came to 15 bases. CDR3 sequence: CASSQGTLRSNEQFF. The CDR3, as DNA: TGTGCCAGCAGCCAGGGGACACTCCGGAGCAATGAGCAGTTCTTC.

The chain employs TRBV28 and TRBJ2-7; D gene uncertain. The length of the CDR3 is 13 residues. Germline CDR1 MDHEN, CDR2 SYDVKM. With 2 bases removed from V and 2 bases from J, the gap between germline ends came to 7 bases. CDR3 DNA sequence: TGTGCCAGCAGTTTAGTAGGGACCTACGAGCAGTACTTC. Residues: CASSLVGTYEQYF.

The rearrangement joins TRBV19 to TRBJ1-1; D call uncertain. V was cut by 4 bases and J by 1 base, with 7 bases left in between. Germline values: CDR1 LNHDA, CDR2 SQIVND (reference sequence). The CDR3 consists of 13 residues. CDR3: CASSTFPNTEAFF. In DNA, the CDR3 is TGTGCCAGTAGTACCTTTCCGAACACTGAAGCTTTCTTT.

This chain links TRBV7-9 with TRBJ1-6; D perhaps matches TRBD1 (6 bases). Germline V gene data show CDR1 as SEHNR and CDR2 as FQNEAQ (reference sequence). The CDR3 spans 15 residues. Trimming took off 1 base at V and 9 bases at J, with 13 bases between the two ends. CDR3 residues: CASSLVWGPGSPLHF. The CDR3 DNA is TGTGCCAGCAGCTTAGTCTGGGGGCCAGGTTCACCCCTCCACTTT.

This clone was found a few times. V gene TRBV18 combines with J gene TRBJ1-6, with a possible D match to TRBD1 (6 bases). Germline CDR1 and CDR2: KGHSH and LQKENI. V was shortened by 1 base and J by 0 bases, with 10 bases between the two germline ends. This CDR3 has 17 residues. The CDR3 sequence: CASSPLTGSSYNSPLHF. The CDR3 nucleotides read TGTGCCAGCTCACCACTCACAGGGAGCTCCTATAATTCACCCCTCCACTTT.

The genes are TRBV12-3 or TRBV12-4 and TRBJ2-3; D might be TRBD2 (6 bases). Trimming pared 3 bases from V and 12 bases from J, leaving 10 bases between. This CDR3 is built from 11 residues. DNA for the CDR3: TGTGCCAGCAGTTTGCGGGACCTCCAGTATTTT. Translated: CASSLRDLQYF.

The chain links TRBV3-1 (or the pseudogene TRBV3-2) to TRBJ2-7, with D unclear. This CDR3 spans 14 amino acids. The germline gives CDR1 LGHDT, CDR2 YNNKEL (reference sequence). V lost 2 bases and J 1 base, leaving 9 bases between the germline ends. The CDR3 sequence is CASSQLQLSYEQYF. The CDR3 coding sequence is TGTGCCAGCAGCCAATTGCAGCTATCCTACGAGCAGTACTTC.

This rearrangement joins TRBV24-1 to TRBJ2-2, with 7 bases aligning to TRBD1. V lost 4 bases and J lost 6; bases outside the gene matches: 16. Germline V gene data show CDR1 as KGHDR and CDR2 as SFDVKD. CDR3 length: 18 amino acids. The CDR3 spells CATSDSGQVTPNAGELFF. CDR3 bases: TGTGCCACCAGTGACTCAGGACAGGTCACCCCCAACGCCGGGGAGCTGTTTTTT.

A remark on this clone: At one boundary the junction diverges from the germline segment, which might be a read error. V is TRBV28 and J is TRBJ1-2; possible D gene TRBD1, 5 bases. Germline V lookup: CDR1 MDHEN, CDR2 SYDVKM. This CDR3 comprises 14 residues. CDR3 nucleotide sequence: TGCACGATCACCGAACGACCCCGGGGGGTCGGCTACACCTTC. Its translation is CTITERPRGVGYTF.

The chain couples TRBV7-3 to TRBJ2-6; D is unresolved. This CDR3 has 18 residues. Trimming cost V 0 bases and J 0 bases, with 12 bases left between them. CDR1 is SGHTA, CDR2 FQGTGA, per germline. In nucleotides, the CDR3 is TGTGCCAGCAGCTTAACCGGTAGTCGGAACTCTGGGGCCAACGTCCTGACTTTC. Protein sequence: CASSLTGSRNSGANVLTF.

The gene calls are TRBV18 and TRBJ2-5, with a weak D call TRBD1 (6 bases). Germline values: CDR1 KGHSH, CDR2 LQKENI. The CDR3 contains 14 residues. V lost 0 bases, J lost 2 bases, and 7 bases lay in between. The CDR3 reads CASSPPDRQETQYF. CDR3 bases: TGTGCCAGCTCACCACCTGACAGGCAAGAGACCCAGTACTTC. The full variable domain, rest sourced from reference TRBV18 and TRBJ2-5, is NAGVMQNPRHLVRRRGQEARLRCSPMKGHSHVYWYRQLPEEGLKFMVYLQKENIIDESGMPKERFSAEFPKEGPSILRIQQVVRGDSAAYFCASSPPDRQETQYFGPGTRLLVL.

This clone appeared once. J is TRBJ2-5 and V is TRBV11-2; 9 bases agree with TRBD2. CDR1 is SGHAT and CDR2 is FQNNGV in the germline V gene. The J segment lost 1 base and the V segment lost 5 bases, leaving 14 bases of the junction unmatched. There are 18 residues in the CDR3. CDR3 nucleotide sequence: TGTGCCAGCAGCACGCCGAGCGGGGCGGGGGGGCTCCAAGAGACCCAGTACTTC. As protein: CASSTPSGAGGLQETQYF.